These 7 T cell receptor beta chains were sequenced from one sample in a study of blood T cells in healthy people across ages. A second PCR of about 6 to 12 cycles used a sample-barcoded 5' primer and a J-beta primer mix. One entry per CDR3 protein results from TCRdb running MiXCR on the 5' RACE reads. Of about 730,000 distinct CDR3 sequences in the sample, roughly two fifths were seen once. The sequenced sample was blood. The receptor set was obtained from a woman aged 55-70 years in good health.

The table lists this clonotype with many counts. This chain uses TRBV4-2 with TRBJ2-6, with 8 nucleotides matching TRBD1. Germline V gene lookup returns CDR1 LGHNA and CDR2 YNFKEQ. Trimming cost V 5 bases and J 9 bases; bases outside gene matches: 3. The CDR3 loop spans 13 amino acids. As DNA, the CDR3 is TGTGCCAGCAGCGGACAGGGTTTCAACGTCCTGACTTTC. The encoded protein is CASSGQGFNVLTF.

V is TRBV4-1 and J is TRBJ2-2; 7 positions agree with TRBD1. Germline-derived CDR1 and CDR2 are MGHRA and YSYEKL. The CDR3 length is 16 residues. With 1 base clipped from V and 3 bases from J, the junction kept 5 bases outside the gene matches. CDR3 region: CASSQVPDRDTGELFF. DNA of the CDR3: TGCGCCAGCAGCCAAGTCCCTGACAGGGACACCGGGGAGCTGTTTTTT.

Only a few counts were recorded for this clonotype. The genes are TRBV27 and TRBJ2-5, with 9 bases that match TRBD1. The J call may be faulty, since TRBJ2-7 better matches the DNA end. CDR1 and CDR2 from the germline V gene are MNHEY and SMNVEV (reference sequence). The CDR3 loop spans 17 amino acids. DNA for the CDR3: TGTGCCAGCACTAGGCGGGCGCCTGGACAGGGGCCGTACGAGCAGTACTTC. Translating gives CASTRRAPGQGPYEQYF.

This chain joins TRBV7-2 and TRBJ2-7; D unclear. Germline values: CDR1 SGHTA, CDR2 FQGNSA. This CDR3 contains 12 residues. V was shortened by 3 bases and J by 3 bases, with 6 bases between the two germline ends. Here the CDR3 reads CASSFKNYEQYF. The CDR3 DNA follows: TGTGCCAGCAGCTTCAAGAACTACGAGCAGTACTTC.

The chain uses TRBV5-5 and TRBJ2-1; D is unclear. CDR3 size: 16 residues. Trimming cost V 7 bases and J 1 base, with 18 bases left between them. Per the germline V gene, CDR1 is SGHKS and CDR2 is YYEKEE (reference sequence). CDR3 sequence: CASFPDPRKSYNEQFF. CDR3 bases: TGTGCCAGCTTCCCGGACCCAAGAAAGTCCTACAATGAGCAGTTCTTC. The complete variable domain, with remaining parts taken from reference TRBV5-5 and TRBJ2-1, reads DAGVTQSPTHLIKTRGQQVTLRCSPISGHKSVSWYQQVLGQGPQFIFQYYEKEERGRGNFPDRFSARQFPNYSSELNVNALLLGDSALYLCASFPDPRKSYNEQFFGPGTRLTVL.

With respect to this clonotype: This may come from a read error, since a much larger clone is one base off. The V gene is TRBV10-1, the J gene TRBJ2-3; D perhaps matches TRBD1 (5 bases). The CDR3 contains 14 residues. The V gene lost 8 bases and the J gene lost 1 base, with 13 bases spanning the gap. Germline CDR1 is WNHNN and CDR2 is SYGVQD (reference sequence). The CDR3 region has the DNA TGCGCCAGCTCCGACAGATCGGGCACAGATACGCAGTATTTT. Translating gives CASSDRSGTDTQYF.

This clonotype came up a few times. For the CDR3, the DNA is TGCAGTGCTCCCAATCTGGGACCCGCCTACAATGAGCAGTTCTTC. Translating gives CSAPNLGPAYNEQFF. V and J are TRBV20-1 and TRBJ2-1; either TRBD1 or TRBD2 may fit D (5 bases each). The V and J ends lost 5 bases and 2 bases respectively, with 16 bases between them. The CDR3 covers 15 residues. Germline assignment: CDR1 DFQATT and CDR2 SNEGSKA (reference sequence).